This T cell receptor beta chain was captured by sequencing in a study of regulatory T cells in long-lasting Graves disease. Study-level findings and limits: Compared with new cases, persistent Graves' patients showed reduced TCR diversity.

This clonotype was detected many times. The antigen is not known. Sequencing libraries for TCR beta were prepared with iRepertoire HTBI primers and Arm-PCR of CDR3 regions. TCRdb re-analysed the multiplex PCR reads in MiXCR, keeping a single row per CDR3 protein. The sample lists some 350,000 distinct CDR3 sequences; around 15% were seen once. Described time point: newly diagnosed GD, antithyroid drugs for less than 3 months. The TCR library used RNA extracted from PBMCs. The CDR3 totals 16 residues. V gave up 2 bases and J gave up 5 bases, with 16 bases separating them. CDR1 is LGHDT, CDR2 YNNKEL, per germline (reference sequence). This sample also appeared in a second study, on T cells in Graves' hyperthyroidism and ophthalmopathy.

V is TRBV3-1 and J is TRBJ2-1; no reliable D call. This specimen was peripheral blood mononuclear cells (PBMCs), taken at new diagnosis, from a patient treated with antithyroid drugs. This TCR came from a woman younger than 35 with Graves disease. The DNA of the CDR3 is TGTGCCAGCAGCCAAACGAGACTCGGAGCAAACAATGAGCAGTTCTTC. Translated: CASSQTRLGANNEQFF.